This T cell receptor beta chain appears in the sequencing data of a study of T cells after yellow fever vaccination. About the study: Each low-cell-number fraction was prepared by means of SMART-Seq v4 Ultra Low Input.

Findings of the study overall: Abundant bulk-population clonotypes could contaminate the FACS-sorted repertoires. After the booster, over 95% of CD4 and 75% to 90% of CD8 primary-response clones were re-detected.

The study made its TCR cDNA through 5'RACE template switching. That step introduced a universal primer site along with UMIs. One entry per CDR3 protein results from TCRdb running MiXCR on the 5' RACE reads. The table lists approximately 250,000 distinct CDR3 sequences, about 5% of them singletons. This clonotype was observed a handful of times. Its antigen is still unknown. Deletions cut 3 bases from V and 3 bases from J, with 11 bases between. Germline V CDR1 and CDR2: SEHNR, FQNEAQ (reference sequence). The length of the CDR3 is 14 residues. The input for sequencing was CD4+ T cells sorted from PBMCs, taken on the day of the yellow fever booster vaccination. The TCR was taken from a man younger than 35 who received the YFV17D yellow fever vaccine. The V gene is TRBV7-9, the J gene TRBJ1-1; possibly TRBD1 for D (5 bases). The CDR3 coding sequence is TGTGCCAGCAGCTTTGGAGGAGGGGACACTGAAGCTTTCTTT. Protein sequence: CASSFGGGDTEAFF. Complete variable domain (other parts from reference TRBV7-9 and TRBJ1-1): DTGVSQNPRHKITKRGQNVTFRCDPISEHNRLYWYRQTLGQGPEFLTYFQNEAQLEKSRLLSDRFSAERPKGSFSTLEIQRTEQGDSAMYLCASSFGGGDTEAFFGQGTRLTVV.